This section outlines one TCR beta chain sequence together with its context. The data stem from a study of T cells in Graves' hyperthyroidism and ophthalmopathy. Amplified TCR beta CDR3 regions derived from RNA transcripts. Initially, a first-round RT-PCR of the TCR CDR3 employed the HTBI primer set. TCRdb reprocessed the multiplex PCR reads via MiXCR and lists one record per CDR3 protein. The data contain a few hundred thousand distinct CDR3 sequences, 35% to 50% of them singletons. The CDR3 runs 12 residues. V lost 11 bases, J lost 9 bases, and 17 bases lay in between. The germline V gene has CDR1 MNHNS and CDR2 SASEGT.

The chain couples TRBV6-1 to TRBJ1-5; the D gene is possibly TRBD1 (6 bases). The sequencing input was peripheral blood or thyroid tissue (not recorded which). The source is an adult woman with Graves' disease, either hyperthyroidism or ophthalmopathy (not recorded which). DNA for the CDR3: TGTGCCGCAAGCACAGGGTCGGGGCCCCAGCATTTT. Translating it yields CAASTGSGPQHF.